Included here is one TCR beta chain sequence, with context. Antigen specificity is unknown. The sample originates from a study of graft-versus-host responses after intestinal transplantation. Study as a whole: Grafts that recipients had were multivisceral, liver-intestinal, or isolated intestinal transplants.

The germline V and J ends were trimmed by 5 bases and 4 bases, with 15 bases remaining between them. The CDR3 is 15 amino acids. Looked up from germline, CDR1 is MNHNY and CDR2 is SVGAGI (reference sequence). Data came from immunoSEQ multiplex PCR; TCRdb stores just in-frame clones and leaves some out. This sample carries 90,000 to 120,000 clones, 87% of them seen once, and the ten largest clones take over 0.55%. The TCR comes from a human donor who was the organ donor for an intestinal transplant. The gene calls are TRBV6-6 and TRBJ1-5; D unresolved. The specimen comprised unstimulated CD4+ T cells sorted from spleen or lymph node cells, sampled before transplant. The CDR3 loop is CASSQSPLTNQPQHF. In nucleotides, the CDR3 is TGTGCCAGCAGTCAATCCCCCTTGACTAATCAGCCCCAGCATTTT.